The 32 T cell receptor beta chains reported below all come from one sample, sequenced in a study of OX40 agonist ivuxolimab in advanced cancers. Sequenced by immunoSEQ multiplex PCR; TCRdb stores in-frame clones only, minus some. The data contain more than 45,000 clones, approximately 91% of them singletons. This material consisted of CD4+ or CD8+ T cells sorted from blood, taken in a trial of the OX40 agonist ivuxolimab. These receptors originate from an adult with an advanced solid tumor such as melanoma, head and neck, liver or kidney cancer.

Here the CDR3 reads CASSTGPGGETQYF. The CDR3 region has the DNA TGTGCCAGCAGCACGGGTCCGGGGGGAGAGACCCAGTACTTC. J is TRBJ2-5 and V is TRBV5-6, with 7 bases lining up with TRBD2. V gave up 4 bases and J gave up 4 bases; unmatched junction bases: 7. Germline CDR1 is SGHDT and CDR2 is YYEEEE. This CDR3 has 14 residues.

For the CDR3, the DNA is TGTGCCAGCAGCGGACAGTTTAACTATGGCTACACCTTC. Protein sequence: CASSGQFNYGYTF. This chain joins TRBV9 and TRBJ1-2; D perhaps matches TRBD1 (5 bases). The CDR3 totals 13 residues. V was cut by 3 bases and J by 1 base, with 7 bases left in between. In germline, CDR1 is SGDLS, CDR2 YYNGEE.

The V gene is TRBV6-5, the J gene TRBJ2-3; possibly TRBD2 for D (5 bases). Germline CDR1 MNHEY, CDR2 SVGAGI. V lost 8 bases and J 1 base, leaving 7 bases between the germline ends. The CDR3 runs 12 residues. CDR3 sequence: CASSEGTDTQYF. CDR3 in DNA: TGTGCCAGCTCGGAGGGCACAGATACGCAGTATTTT.

This CDR3 reads CASSDPGLADGRSYEQYF. DNA for the CDR3: TGTGCCAGCAGTGACCCGGGACTAGCGGACGGGAGGTCCTACGAGCAGTACTTC. The chain is built from TRBV27 and TRBJ2-7, with TRBD2 matching over 11 bases. With V trimmed by 5 bases and J by 1 base, 13 bases remained unmatched. The CDR3 has 18 amino acids. The germline CDR1 and CDR2 sequences are MNHEY and SMNVEV (reference sequence).

V gene TRBV13 combines with J gene TRBJ2-7; 7 nucleotides align to TRBD1. Germline V gives CDR1 PRHDT, CDR2 FYEKMQ (reference sequence). With 5 bases clipped from V and 3 bases from J, the junction kept 7 bases outside the gene matches. There are 14 residues in the CDR3. The CDR3 loop reads CASSKGTVYYEQYF. The DNA for the CDR3 is TGTGCCAGCAGCAAAGGGACAGTCTACTACGAGCAGTACTTC.

V gene TRBV4-1 combines with J gene TRBJ2-3; D remains ambiguous. Per germline, CDR1 MGHRA and CDR2 YSYEKL. The CDR3 totals 15 residues. V was shortened by 3 bases and J by 0 bases, with 10 bases between the two germline ends. The CDR3 coding sequence is TGCGCCAGCAGCCATCAAGGGTCGAGCACAGATACGCAGTATTTT. It yields the protein CASSHQGSSTDTQYF.

The gene calls are TRBV5-6 and TRBJ2-7, with TRBD1 matching over 8 bases. CDR3 length equals 13 residues. V dropped 7 bases and J dropped 1; count of bases not matched to a gene: 4. Germline V gives CDR1 SGHDT, CDR2 YYEEEE. In nucleotides, the CDR3 is TGTGCCAGCCACAGGGGGTGGTCCTACGAGCAGTACTTC. Translating it yields CASHRGWSYEQYF. The whole variable domain, remainder taken from reference TRBV5-6 and TRBJ2-7, is DAGVTQSPTHLIKTRGQQVTLRCSPKSGHDTVSWYQQALGQGPQFIFQYYEEEERQRGNFPDRFSGHQFPNYSSELNVNALLLGDSALYLCASHRGWSYEQYFGPGTRLTVT.

This chain joins TRBV29-1 and TRBJ1-2; 7 bases agree with TRBD1. Per germline, CDR1 SQVTM and CDR2 ANQGSEA. The CDR3 is 13 residues long. Trimming cost V 7 bases and J 2 bases; bases outside gene matches: 7. In DNA, the CDR3 is TGCAGCGGATCCGGGACAGAAAACTATGGCTACACCTTC. Its translation is CSGSGTENYGYTF.

The V call is TRBV27, the J call TRBJ2-3; D might be TRBD1 (6 bases). Germline loops: CDR1 MNHEY, CDR2 SMNVEV (reference sequence). Trimming cost V 6 bases and J 0 bases, with 13 bases left between them. The CDR3 length is 15 residues. CDR3 loop: CASSPEGESTDTQYF. The DNA for the CDR3 is TGTGCCAGCAGCCCAGAGGGGGAAAGCACAGATACGCAGTATTTT.

J is TRBJ2-2 and V is TRBV13; D unclear. The CDR3 loop spans 15 amino acids. The germline V gene encodes CDR1 PRHDT and CDR2 FYEKMQ (reference sequence). The ends were cut back, 5 bases at V and 3 bases at J, with 13 bases in the middle. Here the CDR3 DNA reads TGTGCCAGCAGCCCTAGGGTGTGGGACACCGGGGAGCTGTTTTTT. Amino acids: CASSPRVWDTGELFF.

The chain uses TRBV27 and TRBJ1-6; no clear D. With 6 bases removed from V and 8 bases from J, the gap between germline ends came to 8 bases. The CDR3 runs 12 residues. CDR1 MNHEY and CDR2 SMNVEV come from the germline V gene (reference sequence). CDR3 sequence: CASRKGYSPLHF. The CDR3 DNA follows: TGTGCCAGCAGAAAAGGGTATTCACCCCTCCACTTT.

This clone was seen more than once but under ten times. The chain employs TRBV15 and TRBJ1-1; no clear D gene. CDR3 length: 12 residues. Per the germline V gene, CDR1 is LNHNV and CDR2 is YYDKDF (reference sequence). Trimming cost V 0 bases and J 11 bases, with 10 bases left between them. The DNA of the CDR3 is TGTGCCACCAGCAGAGATTCTGGTGTTGCTTTCTTT. Translation gives CATSRDSGVAFF.

CDR3 in amino acids: CASSQGGENTEAFF. CDR3 in DNA: TGTGCCAGCAGCCAAGGGGGCGAGAACACTGAAGCTTTCTTT. The chain couples TRBV14 to TRBJ1-1, with D possibly being TRBD1 (5 bases). The V gene's germline CDR1 is SGHDN and CDR2 FVKESK. This CDR3 has 14 residues. V was clipped by 1 base and J by 1 base, with 7 bases between them. The full variable domain, rest sourced from reference TRBV14 and TRBJ1-1, is EAGVTQFPSHSVIEKGQTVTLRCDPISGHDNLYWYRRVMGKEIKFLLHFVKESKQDESGMPNNRFLAERTGGTYSTLKVQPAELEDSGVYFCASSQGGENTEAFFGQGTRLTVV.

This chain joins TRBV6-5 and TRBJ2-1; D might be TRBD1 (6 bases). Trimming stripped 5 bases from V and 5 bases from J, with 13 bases between. Germline lookup yields CDR1 MNHEY and CDR2 SVGAGI. The CDR3 loop spans 14 amino acids. CDR3 sequence reads: CASSLNRDNNEQFF. DNA for the CDR3: TGTGCCAGCAGTCTAAACCGGGACAACAATGAGCAGTTCTTC.

The chain carries TRBV28 and TRBJ2-1; no clear D gene. The CDR3 loop spans 11 amino acids. Trimming pared 6 bases from V and 2 bases from J, leaving 2 bases between. Germline V gene data show CDR1 as MDHEN and CDR2 as SYDVKM. This chain's CDR3 is CASRTYNEQFF. The CDR3 DNA reads TGTGCCAGCAGAACCTACAATGAGCAGTTCTTC.

The V call is TRBV7-9, the J call TRBJ1-2, with D possibly matching TRBD1 (5 bases). The CDR3 runs 16 residues. Germline V gene lookup returns CDR1 SEHNR and CDR2 FQNEAQ (reference sequence). V lost 0 bases and J 2 bases, leaving 13 bases between the germline ends. The CDR3 reads CASSLAYGTINYGYTF. In DNA, the CDR3 is TGTGCCAGCAGCTTAGCGTATGGGACGATAAACTATGGCTACACCTTC. Looking up the rest from reference TRBV7-9 and TRBJ1-2 gives the full variable domain: DTGVSQNPRHKITKRGQNVTFRCDPISEHNRLYWYRQTLGQGPEFLTYFQNEAQLEKSRLLSDRFSAERPKGSFSTLEIQRTEQGDSAMYLCASSLAYGTINYGYTFGSGTRLTVV.

The V and J genes are TRBV15 and TRBJ1-3, with 9 bases matching TRBD1. This CDR3 has 16 amino acids. CDR1 and CDR2 (germline): LNHNV, YYDKDF (reference sequence). The ends lost 0 bases at V and 1 base at J; junction bases unmatched: 1. CDR3 sequence reads: CATSRDGTGSGNTIYF. The CDR3 coding sequence is TGTGCCACCAGCAGAGATGGGACAGGGTCTGGAAACACCATATATTTT.

J is TRBJ2-7 and V is TRBV29-1; 11 nucleotides agree with TRBD2. V lost 0 bases and J lost 2; bases outside the gene matches: 3. From germline, CDR1 is SQVTM and CDR2 ANQGSEA. This CDR3 is built from 15 residues. Here the CDR3 DNA reads TGCAGCGTTGAAGAGGGTAGCGGGGGGGCCTACGAGCAGTACTTC. As protein: CSVEEGSGGAYEQYF.

The chain has TRBV5-1 and TRBJ1-3; TRBD1 aligns across 7 bases. This CDR3 comprises 16 residues. CDR1 and CDR2 (germline): SGHRS, YFSETQ. The V gene end was trimmed by 2 bases and the J gene end by 8 bases; junction bases not matched to a gene: 13. The CDR3 nucleotides are TGCGCCAGCAGCTTAACCTATGGGGACAGCGGGGACACCATATATTTT. Its translation is CASSLTYGDSGDTIYF.

The chain uses TRBV28 and TRBJ2-7; D may be TRBD2 (7 bases). The germline CDR1 and CDR2 sequences are MDHEN and SYDVKM. V was pared by 4 bases and J by 0 bases, with 16 bases between. The CDR3 is 16 amino acids. In DNA form, the CDR3 reads TGTGCCAGCAGTTGGGACACTAGCGATAGCTCCTACGAGCAGTACTTC. It is translated as CASSWDTSDSSYEQYF.

This chain links TRBV6-1 with TRBJ2-5, with D possibly called TRBD1 or TRBD2 (5 bases each). The CDR3 has 15 residues. Germline V gene lookup returns CDR1 MNHNS and CDR2 SASEGT. Deletions cut 6 bases from V and 3 bases from J, with 17 bases between. CDR3 DNA: TGTGCCAGCAGGGAGCTTTGGGTGGGGGAAGAGACCCAGTACTTC. Amino acids: CASRELWVGEETQYF.

The chain couples TRBV4-1 to TRBJ1-1; 7 bases line up with TRBD1. This CDR3 comprises 15 residues. V gave up 4 bases and J gave up 3 bases; unmatched junction bases: 8. Germline-derived CDR1 and CDR2 are MGHRA and YSYEKL. CDR3 in amino acids: CASSPTTGWHTEAFF. DNA of the CDR3: TGCGCCAGCAGCCCAACGACAGGGTGGCACACTGAAGCTTTCTTT.

V usage is TRBV28 and J usage is TRBJ2-7, with D possibly TRBD2 on 6 matching bases. In germline, CDR1 is MDHEN, CDR2 SYDVKM. The CDR3 consists of 15 residues. Trimming cost V 3 bases and J 2 bases, with 14 bases left between them. The CDR3 nucleotides read TGTGCCAGCAGTTTGTACCAGGGAGGCCCCTACGAGCAGTACTTC. It translates to CASSLYQGGPYEQYF.

The genes are TRBV30 and TRBJ1-1; D is perhaps TRBD1 (6 bases). With 4 bases removed from V and 3 bases from J, the gap between germline ends came to 15 bases. The CDR3 covers 14 residues. Germline assignment: CDR1 GTSNPN and CDR2 SVGIG (reference sequence). The CDR3 bases are TGTGCCTGGACTGGACAAGGGGGGTACACTGAAGCTTTCTTT. This codes for CAWTGQGGYTEAFF.

This chain connects TRBV9 to TRBJ2-3; 11 bases map to TRBD2. J gave up 6 bases and V 2 bases, and 11 bases lay outside the gene matches. Per the germline V gene, CDR1 is SGDLS and CDR2 is YYNGEE. The CDR3 spans 17 residues. In DNA form, the CDR3 reads TGTGCCAGCAGCGTCCAATCACTAGCGGGGGCCTGGGATACGCAGTATTTT. Translated, it gives CASSVQSLAGAWDTQYF. Full variable domain (rest looked up from reference TRBV9 and TRBJ2-3): DSGVTQTPKHLITATGQRVTLRCSPRSGDLSVYWYQQSLDQGLQFLIQYYNGEERAKGNILERFSAQQFPDLHSELNLSSLELGDSALYFCASSVQSLAGAWDTQYFGPGTRLTVL.

The V call is TRBV4-2, the J call TRBJ2-3, with a weak D call TRBD2 (6 bases). The CDR3 is 16 amino acids. From germline, CDR1 is LGHNA and CDR2 YNFKEQ. V lost 4 bases and J 6 bases, leaving 20 bases between the germline ends. CDR3: CASSPHRASVTDTQYF. The CDR3 region has the DNA TGTGCCAGCAGCCCCCATAGGGCTAGCGTGACGGATACGCAGTATTTT.

The rearrangement joins TRBV11-2 to TRBJ2-1, with no clear D. Per germline, CDR1 SGHAT and CDR2 FQNNGV. The CDR3 length is 12 residues. Trimming took 5 bases from V and 7 from J, leaving 9 bases between them. The DNA for the CDR3 is TGTGCCAGCAGCAACCCCCGGAATGAGCAGTTCTTC. This encodes CASSNPRNEQFF.

The V call is TRBV4-1, the J call TRBJ2-7; perhaps TRBD2 as D (7 bases). CDR3 size: 14 residues. Germline CDR1 and CDR2: MGHRA and YSYEKL. Trimming took 4 bases from V and 5 from J, leaving 15 bases between them. The CDR3 loop reads CASSLAGAPDEQYF. CDR3 nucleotide sequence: TGCGCCAGCAGCCTGGCGGGGGCCCCAGACGAGCAGTACTTC.

The CDR3, as DNA: TGTGCCAGTAGTATAGCCCGGGACAAAACGCAGTATTTT. It codes for CASSIARDKTQYF. J is TRBJ2-3 and V is TRBV19; D may be TRBD1 (6 bases). Germline V gives CDR1 LNHDA, CDR2 SQIVND (reference sequence). The length of the CDR3 is 13 residues. The V and J ends lost 1 base and 9 bases respectively, with 11 bases between them.

The rearrangement uses TRBV27 and TRBJ1-2; TRBD1 agrees at 8 bases. The CDR3 is 13 residues long. Trimming at V came to 5 bases and at J to 4 bases, leaving 3 bases not matched to a gene. From germline, CDR1 is MNHEY and CDR2 SMNVEV (reference sequence). The CDR3 nucleotides are TGTGCCAGCAGTACCGGGACAGGCTATGGCTACACCTTC. It yields the protein CASSTGTGYGYTF.

The V and J genes are TRBV30 and TRBJ2-7; 8 bases are shared with TRBD2. Trimming at V came to 5 bases and at J to 5 bases, leaving 8 bases not matched to a gene. CDR1 and CDR2 (germline): GTSNPN, SVGIG (reference sequence). The CDR3 sequence is 13 residues long. CDR3 residues: CAWDGAGDDEQYF. The CDR3 region has the DNA TGTGCCTGGGACGGAGCGGGAGATGACGAGCAGTACTTC.

The rearrangement joins TRBV11-2 to TRBJ1-3; perhaps TRBD1 as D (5 bases). Trimming removed 2 bases from V and 9 bases from J, with 11 bases in between. The CDR3 runs to 13 residues. Germline V gives CDR1 SGHAT, CDR2 FQNNGV. CDR3 region: CASSLSQAATIYF. In DNA form, the CDR3 reads TGTGCCAGCAGCTTATCACAGGCCGCCACCATATATTTT.